This T cell receptor (beta chain) emerged from a study of tumor and adjacent non-tumor tissue in lung cancer. Study-level background: Each sample yielded roughly 4.2 million productive TCRbeta reads on average.

Germline values: CDR1 MNHNS, CDR2 SASEGT. The CDR3 has 13 residues. TCRbeta libraries were built with three rounds of nested PCR, modified from ARM-PCR. TCRdb itself ran the multiplex PCR reads through MiXCR, one entry per CDR3 protein. The sample contains 90,000 to 110,000 distinct CDR3 sequences, 75% of which appear only once. Whole-study results and caveats: Normal lung showed higher cumulative top 100 clone frequency than tumor.

Turning to this clonotype: As yet, its antigen is unknown. A junction boundary mismatches the germline segment, possibly from a read error.

No cell sorting was done before RNA was extracted from the tissue. Between August and November 2014, newly diagnosed, chemotherapy-naive lung cancer patients underwent thoracic surgery in China. The specimen was lung tumor tissue. J is TRBJ2-7 and V is TRBV6-1; D gene uncertain. The clonotype was recovered from a woman between 55 and 75 years old with non-small cell lung cancer. CDR3 residues: CAGSVSQFHEQCF. The CDR3 DNA follows: TGTGCCGGCAGTGTTTCACAGTTCCACGAGCAGTGCTTC.